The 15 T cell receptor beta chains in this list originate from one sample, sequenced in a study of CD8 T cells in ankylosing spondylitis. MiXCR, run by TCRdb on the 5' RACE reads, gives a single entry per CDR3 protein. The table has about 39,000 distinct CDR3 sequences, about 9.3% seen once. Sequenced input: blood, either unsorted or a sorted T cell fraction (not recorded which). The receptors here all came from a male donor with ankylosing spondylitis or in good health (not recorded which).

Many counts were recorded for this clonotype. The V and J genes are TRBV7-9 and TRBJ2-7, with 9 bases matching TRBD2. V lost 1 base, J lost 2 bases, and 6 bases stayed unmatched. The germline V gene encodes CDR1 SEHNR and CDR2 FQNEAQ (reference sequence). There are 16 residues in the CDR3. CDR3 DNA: TGTGCCAGCAGCTTAGTTTCGGCGGGAGGGCCCTACGAGCAGTACTTC. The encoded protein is CASSLVSAGGPYEQYF.

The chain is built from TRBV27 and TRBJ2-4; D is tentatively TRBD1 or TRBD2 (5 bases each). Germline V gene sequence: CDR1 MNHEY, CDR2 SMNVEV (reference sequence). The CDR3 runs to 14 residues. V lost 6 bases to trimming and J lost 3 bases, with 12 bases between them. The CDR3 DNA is TGTGCCAGCAGCATCGGGACGGGCAAAAACATTCAGTACTTC. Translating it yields CASSIGTGKNIQYF.

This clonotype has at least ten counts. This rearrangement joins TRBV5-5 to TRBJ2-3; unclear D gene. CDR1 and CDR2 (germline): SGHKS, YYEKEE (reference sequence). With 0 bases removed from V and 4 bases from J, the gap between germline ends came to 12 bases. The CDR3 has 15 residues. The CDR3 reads CASSLVGKASDTQYF. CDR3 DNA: TGTGCCAGCAGCTTGGTGGGAAAAGCCTCAGATACGCAGTATTTT.

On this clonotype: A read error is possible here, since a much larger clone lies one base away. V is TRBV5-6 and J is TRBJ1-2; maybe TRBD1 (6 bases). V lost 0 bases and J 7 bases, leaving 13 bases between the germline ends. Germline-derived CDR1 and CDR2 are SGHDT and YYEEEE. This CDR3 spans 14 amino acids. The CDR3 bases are TGTGCCAGCAGCTTGGGAAGGGGGAACGGTGGCTACACCTTC. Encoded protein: CASSLGRGNGGYTF. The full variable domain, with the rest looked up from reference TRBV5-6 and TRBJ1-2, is DAGVTQSPTHLIKTRGQQVTLRCSPKSGHDTVSWYQQALGQGPQFIFQYYEEEERQRGNFPDRFSGHQFPNYSSELNVNALLLGDSALYLCASSLGRGNGGYTFGSGTRLTVV.

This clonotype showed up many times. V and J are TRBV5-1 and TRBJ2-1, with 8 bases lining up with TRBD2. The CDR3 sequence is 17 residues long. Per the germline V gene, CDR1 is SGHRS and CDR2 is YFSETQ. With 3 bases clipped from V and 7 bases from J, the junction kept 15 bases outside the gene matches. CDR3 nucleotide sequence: TGCGCCAGCAGCTCAAGACTAGCGAGCTCCCCTAGGAATGAGCAGTTCTTC. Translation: CASSSRLASSPRNEQFF.

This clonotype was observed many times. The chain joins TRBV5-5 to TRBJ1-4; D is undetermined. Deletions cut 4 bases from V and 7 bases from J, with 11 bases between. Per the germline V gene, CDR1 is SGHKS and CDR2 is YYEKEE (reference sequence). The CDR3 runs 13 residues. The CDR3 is CASSLGSGEKLFF. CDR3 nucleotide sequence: TGTGCCAGCAGCCTAGGGAGCGGTGAAAAACTGTTTTTT.

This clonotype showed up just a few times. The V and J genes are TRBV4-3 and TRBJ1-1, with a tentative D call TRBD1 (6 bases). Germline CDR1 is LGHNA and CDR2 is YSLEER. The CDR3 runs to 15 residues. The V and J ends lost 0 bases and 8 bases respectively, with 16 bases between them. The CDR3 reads CASSQDFSGGREAFF. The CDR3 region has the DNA TGCGCCAGCAGCCAAGATTTCAGCGGGGGCAGGGAAGCTTTCTTT.

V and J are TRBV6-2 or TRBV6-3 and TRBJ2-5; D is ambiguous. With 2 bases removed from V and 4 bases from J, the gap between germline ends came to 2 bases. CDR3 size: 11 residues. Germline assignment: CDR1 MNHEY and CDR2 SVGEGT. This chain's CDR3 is CASSYGETQYF. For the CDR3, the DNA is TGTGCCAGCAGTTACGGAGAGACCCAGTACTTC.

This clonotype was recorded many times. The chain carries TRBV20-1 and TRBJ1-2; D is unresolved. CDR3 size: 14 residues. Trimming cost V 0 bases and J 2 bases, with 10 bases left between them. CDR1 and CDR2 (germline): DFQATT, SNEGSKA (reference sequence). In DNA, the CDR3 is TGCAGTGCTAGAGATAGAGCATCCAACTATGGCTACACCTTC. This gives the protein CSARDRASNYGYTF.

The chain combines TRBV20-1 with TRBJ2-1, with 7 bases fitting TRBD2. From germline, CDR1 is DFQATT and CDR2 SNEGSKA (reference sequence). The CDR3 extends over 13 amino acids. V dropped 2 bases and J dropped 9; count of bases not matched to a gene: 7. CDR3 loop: CSARLGREIEQFF. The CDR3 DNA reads TGCAGTGCTAGACTAGGGCGGGAGATTGAGCAGTTCTTC.

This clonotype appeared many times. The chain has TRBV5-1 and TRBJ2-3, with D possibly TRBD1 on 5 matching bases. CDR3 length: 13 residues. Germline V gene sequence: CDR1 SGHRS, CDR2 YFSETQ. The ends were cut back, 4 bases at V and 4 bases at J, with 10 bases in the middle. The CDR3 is CASSKSRADTQYF. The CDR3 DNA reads TGCGCCAGCAGCAAGTCCAGGGCAGATACGCAGTATTTT.

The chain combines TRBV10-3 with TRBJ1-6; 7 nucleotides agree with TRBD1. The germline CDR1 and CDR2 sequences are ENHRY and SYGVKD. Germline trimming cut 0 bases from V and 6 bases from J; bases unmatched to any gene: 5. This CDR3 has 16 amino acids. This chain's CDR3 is CAISESETGTNSPLHF. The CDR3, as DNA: TGTGCCATCAGTGAGTCGGAGACAGGGACTAATTCACCCCTCCACTTT.

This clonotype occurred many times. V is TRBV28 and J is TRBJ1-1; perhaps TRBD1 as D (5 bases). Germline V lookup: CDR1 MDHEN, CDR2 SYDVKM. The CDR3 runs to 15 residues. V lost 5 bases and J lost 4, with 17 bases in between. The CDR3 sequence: CASSQTLVGGTEAFF. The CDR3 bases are TGTGCCAGCAGTCAAACCCTCGTGGGGGGCACTGAAGCTTTCTTT.

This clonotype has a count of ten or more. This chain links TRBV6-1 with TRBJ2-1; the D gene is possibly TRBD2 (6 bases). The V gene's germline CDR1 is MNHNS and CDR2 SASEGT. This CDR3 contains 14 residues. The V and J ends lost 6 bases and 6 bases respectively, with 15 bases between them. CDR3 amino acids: CASSIRLVSNEQFF. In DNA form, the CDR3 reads TGTGCCAGCAGCATACGACTAGTGTCCAATGAGCAGTTCTTC.

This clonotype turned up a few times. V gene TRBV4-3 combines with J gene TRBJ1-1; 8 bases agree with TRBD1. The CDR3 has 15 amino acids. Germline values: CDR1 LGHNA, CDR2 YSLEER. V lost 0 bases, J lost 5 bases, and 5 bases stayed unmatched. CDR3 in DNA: TGCGCCAGCAGCCAAGATGGCAGGGGGCGTACTGAAGCTTTCTTT. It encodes CASSQDGRGRTEAFF.